This T cell receptor beta chain emerged from a study of T cells in Graves' hyperthyroidism and ophthalmopathy. Amplified regions were TCR beta CDR3 sequences from RNA transcripts. Using the HTBI primer set, a first-round RT-PCR was run on the TCR CDR3. Each CDR3 protein gets one entry after TCRdb re-called the multiplex PCR reads with MiXCR. The sample records roughly 720,000 distinct CDR3 sequences, around 15% being singletons. V was clipped by 1 base and J by 1 base, with 13 bases between them. CDR1 is SGHTA, CDR2 FQGTGA, per germline. This CDR3 contains 16 residues. Sequenced material: blood. The TCR was taken from a man aged 45-65 years with Graves' hyperthyroidism. This rearrangement joins TRBV7-3 to TRBJ1-1; TRBD1 is a possible D gene (5 bases). The CDR3 sequence is CASSLKAGDGNTEAFF. The CDR3 DNA is TGTGCCAGCAGCTTAAAGGCGGGGGACGGGAACACTGAAGCTTTCTTT.